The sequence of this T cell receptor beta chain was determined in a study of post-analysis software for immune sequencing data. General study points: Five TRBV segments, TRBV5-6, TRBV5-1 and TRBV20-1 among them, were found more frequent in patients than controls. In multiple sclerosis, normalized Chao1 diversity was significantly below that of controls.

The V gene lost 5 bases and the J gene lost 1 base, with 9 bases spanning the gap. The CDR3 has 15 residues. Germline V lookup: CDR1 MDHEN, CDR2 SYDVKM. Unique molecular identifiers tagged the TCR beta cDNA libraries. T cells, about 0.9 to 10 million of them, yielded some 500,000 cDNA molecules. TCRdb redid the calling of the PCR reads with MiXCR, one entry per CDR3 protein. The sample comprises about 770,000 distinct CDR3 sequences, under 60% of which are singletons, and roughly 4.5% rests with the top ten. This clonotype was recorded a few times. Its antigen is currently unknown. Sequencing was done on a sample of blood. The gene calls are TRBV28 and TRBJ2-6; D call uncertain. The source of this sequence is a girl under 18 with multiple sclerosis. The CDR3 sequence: CASSLVESGANVLTF. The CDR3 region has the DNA TGTGCCAGCAGTCTAGTGGAGTCTGGGGCCAACGTCCTGACTTTC.